The 9 T cell receptor beta chains below all came from one sample that was sequenced in a study of OX40 agonist ivuxolimab in advanced cancers. Here immunoSEQ multiplex PCR was the method, and the copy in TCRdb shows in-frame clones only, minus some. The data contain about 55,000 clones, 84% of them singletons. This material consisted of CD4+ or CD8+ T cells sorted from blood, taken in a trial of the OX40 agonist ivuxolimab. These receptor sequences come from an adult with an advanced solid tumor such as melanoma, head and neck, liver or kidney cancer.

V gene TRBV30 combines with J gene TRBJ2-7; TRBD2 is a possible D gene (6 bases). CDR1 is GTSNPN and CDR2 is SVGIG in the germline V gene (reference sequence). The CDR3 extends over 12 amino acids. Between the trimmed V and J ends, which lost 0 bases and 3 bases, there was a span of 6 bases. This chain's CDR3 is CAWSVGGYEQYF. The CDR3 bases are TGTGCCTGGAGTGTCGGGGGCTACGAGCAGTACTTC. Using reference TRBV30 and TRBJ2-7 for the parts outside the CDR3, the full variable domain is SQTIHQWPATLVQPVGSPLSLECTVEGTSNPNLYWYRQAAGRGLQLLFYSVGIGQISSEVPQNLSASRPQDRQFILSSKKLLLSDSGFYLCAWSVGGYEQYFGPGTRLTVT.

This clone came up a few times. The chain couples TRBV5-4 to TRBJ2-7; D is possibly TRBD2 (5 bases). V lost 4 bases to trimming and J lost 0 bases, with 14 bases between them. The germline CDR1 and CDR2 sequences are SGHNT and YYREEE (reference sequence). The CDR3 loop spans 15 amino acids. The CDR3: CASSLTGFSSYEQYF. The CDR3 region has the DNA TGTGCCAGCAGCCTAACGGGATTCAGCTCCTACGAGCAGTACTTC.

The V call is TRBV18, the J call TRBJ1-2; 7 bases fit TRBD1. The CDR3 has 15 residues. Germline V CDR1 and CDR2: KGHSH, LQKENI. V lost 3 bases, J lost 5 bases, and 9 bases stayed unmatched. CDR3 DNA: TGTGCCAGCTCACCTCCGGGACAGATTGTTTATGGCTACACCTTC. It yields the protein CASSPPGQIVYGYTF.

The chain links TRBV7-9 to TRBJ1-2; D unresolved. Germline loops: CDR1 SEHNR, CDR2 FQNEAQ (reference sequence). The CDR3 loop spans 14 amino acids. The V end lost 2 bases, the J end lost 8 bases, and 15 bases lay between the germline ends. CDR3 sequence: CASSLPRGYYGYTF. The CDR3, as DNA: TGTGCCAGCAGCTTACCGCGGGGTTATTACGGCTACACCTTC.

This chain joins TRBV27 and TRBJ2-7; 11 bases agree with TRBD2. Germline V gene lookup returns CDR1 MNHEY and CDR2 SMNVEV (reference sequence). Trimming removed 6 bases from V and 2 bases from J; junction bases left unmatched: 0. There are 13 residues in the CDR3. CDR3 DNA: TGTGCCAGCAGACTAGCGGGGGCCTACGAGCAGTACTTC. Its translation: CASRLAGAYEQYF.

The J gene is TRBJ1-2, the V gene TRBV20-1; D is perhaps TRBD1 (5 bases). Germline V lookup: CDR1 DFQATT, CDR2 SNEGSKA (reference sequence). This CDR3 spans 11 amino acids. Trimming removed 3 bases from V and 6 bases from J, with 8 bases in between. The CDR3 DNA sequence: TGCAGTGCTAGGGGGCCCCATGGCTACACCTTC. Translating gives CSARGPHGYTF.

The J gene is TRBJ1-1, the V gene TRBV19, with D perhaps TRBD1 (6 bases). Looked up from germline, CDR1 is LNHDA and CDR2 is SQIVND (reference sequence). Trimming took 6 bases from V and 5 from J, leaving 19 bases between them. The CDR3 sequence is 15 residues long. The CDR3 loop is CASSRLFQGGTEAFF. CDR3 bases: TGTGCCAGTAGCCGATTATTTCAAGGGGGAACTGAAGCTTTCTTT. The full variable domain, with the rest looked up from reference TRBV19 and TRBJ1-1, is DGGITQSPKYLFRKEGQNVTLSCEQNLNHDAMYWYRQDPGQGLRLIYYSQIVNDFQKGDIAEGYSVSREKKESFPLTVTSAQKNPTAFYLCASSRLFQGGTEAFFGQGTRLTVV.

This clone was found once. The V gene is TRBV28, the J gene TRBJ1-2; 9 bases fit TRBD1. The CDR3 consists of 14 residues. Losses at the gene ends were 6 bases for V and 3 bases for J; bases not matched to a gene: 5. CDR1 MDHEN and CDR2 SYDVKM come from the germline V gene. DNA of the CDR3: TGTGCCAGCAGGGGACAGGGAGTGTACTATGGCTACACCTTC. Residues: CASRGQGVYYGYTF.

The rearrangement links TRBV5-4 to TRBJ2-1; D remains ambiguous. The germline gives CDR1 SGHNT, CDR2 YYREEE (reference sequence). This CDR3 comprises 15 residues. V lost 4 bases to trimming and J lost 4 bases, with 15 bases between them. Written as DNA, the CDR3 is TGTGCCAGCAGCCCACTGACAAACCGGTACAATGAGCAGTTCTTC. Translation gives CASSPLTNRYNEQFF.